Described below is a single T cell receptor beta chain sequence and its context. What it recognizes is unknown. Clones were read by immunoSEQ multiplex PCR, and TCRdb kept only the in-frame ones, dropping some. The sample contains about 80,000 clones, approximately 94% of which appear only once. The sample originates from a study of OX40 agonist ivuxolimab in advanced cancers. Across the study: Ivuxolimab was administered intravenously to patients at 0.01 to 10 mg/kg every 2 weeks. Overall study results and limits: CD4+ and CD8+ T cells in blood underwent clonal expansion by week 6 at 0.1 to 3.0 mg/kg.

Blood draws occurred at baseline, cycle 4 day 1, and cycle 7 day 1. CDR1 is MDHEN, CDR2 SYDVKM, per germline. The CDR3 extends over 17 amino acids. V shed 7 bases and J shed 1 base, with 19 bases lying between them. Sequenced material: CD4+ or CD8+ T cells sorted from blood, taken in a trial of the OX40 agonist ivuxolimab. The chain recombines TRBV28 with TRBJ2-2, with D perhaps TRBD2 (6 bases). The clonotype was recovered from an adult with an advanced solid tumor such as melanoma, head and neck, liver or kidney cancer. DNA of the CDR3: TGTGCCAGCACCCACCCTGGAGGGGTCGGGAACACCGGGGAGCTGTTTTTT. Its protein product is CASTHPGGVGNTGELFF. The full variable domain, completed using reference TRBV28 and TRBJ2-2, is DVKVTQSSRYLVKRTGEKVFLECVQDMDHENMFWYRQDPGLGLRLIYFSYDVKMKEKGDIPEGYSVSREKKERFSLILESASTNQTSMYLCASTHPGGVGNTGELFFGEGSRLTVL.